The clone carrying this TCR beta chain was seen only a few times. Its target is not known. This sample was included in a study of T cell repertoires in cytomegalovirus infection. Background on the study: Both CMV infection and a matching HLA type were indicated by public TCR beta signatures. Overall study results and limits: Dominating the ex vivo response were HLA-C-restricted CMV-specific TCR beta clonotypes.

TCRdb recomputed calls from the reads with MiXCR, one row per CDR3 protein. The sample records around 140,000 distinct CDR3 sequences, about 6% being singletons. Germline CDR1 reads DFQATT; CDR2 reads SNEGSKA (reference sequence). The CDR3 spans 14 residues. After removal of 1 base from V and 3 bases from J, the junction contained 3 bases not matched to a gene. The sequence was collected from a human donor in good health (CMV status not recorded). Some clones in this sample may be carry-over from other donors' samples. The chain employs TRBV20-1 and TRBJ2-5, with 9 bases identical to TRBD2. Sequenced: PBMCs. CDR3 sequence (DNA): TGCAGTGCTAGAGTAGCGGGAGCGGAAGAGACCCAGTACTTC. It encodes CSARVAGAEETQYF.